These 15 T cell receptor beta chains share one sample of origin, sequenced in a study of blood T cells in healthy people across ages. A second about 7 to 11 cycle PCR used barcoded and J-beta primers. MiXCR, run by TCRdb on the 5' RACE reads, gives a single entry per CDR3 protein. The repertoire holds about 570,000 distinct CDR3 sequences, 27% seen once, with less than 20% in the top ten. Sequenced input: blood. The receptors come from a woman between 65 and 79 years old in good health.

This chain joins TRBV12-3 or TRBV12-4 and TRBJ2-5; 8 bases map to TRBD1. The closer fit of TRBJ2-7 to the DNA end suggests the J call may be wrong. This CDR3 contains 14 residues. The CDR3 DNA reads TGTGCCAGCACCAGGACAGGGAGCTCCTACGAGCAGTACTTC. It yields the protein CASTRTGSSYEQYF.

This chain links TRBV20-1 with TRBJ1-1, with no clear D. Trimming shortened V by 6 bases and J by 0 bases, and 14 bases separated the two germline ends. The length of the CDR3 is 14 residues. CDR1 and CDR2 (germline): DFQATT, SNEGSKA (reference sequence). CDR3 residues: CSALNGPVNTEAFF. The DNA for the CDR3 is TGCAGTGCGCTGAACGGCCCAGTGAACACTGAAGCTTTCTTT.

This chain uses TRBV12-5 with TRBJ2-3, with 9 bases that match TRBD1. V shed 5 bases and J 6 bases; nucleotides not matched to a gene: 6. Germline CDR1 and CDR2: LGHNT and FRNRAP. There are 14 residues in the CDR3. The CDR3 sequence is CASGAGTGMDTQYF. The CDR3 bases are TGTGCTAGTGGTGCGGGGACAGGGATGGATACGCAGTATTTT.

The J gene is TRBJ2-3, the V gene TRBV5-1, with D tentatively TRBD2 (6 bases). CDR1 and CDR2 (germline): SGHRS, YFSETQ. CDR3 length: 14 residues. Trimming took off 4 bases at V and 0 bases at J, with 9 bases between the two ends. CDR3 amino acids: CASSAGTSTDTQYF. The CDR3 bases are TGCGCCAGCAGCGCCGGGACTAGCACAGATACGCAGTATTTT.

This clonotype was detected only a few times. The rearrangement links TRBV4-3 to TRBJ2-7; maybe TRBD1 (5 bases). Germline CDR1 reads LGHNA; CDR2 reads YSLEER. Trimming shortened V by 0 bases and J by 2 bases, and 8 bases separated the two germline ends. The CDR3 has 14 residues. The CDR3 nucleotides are TGCGCCAGCAGCCAAGAACACAGGACCTACGAGCAGTACTTC. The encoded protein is CASSQEHRTYEQYF.

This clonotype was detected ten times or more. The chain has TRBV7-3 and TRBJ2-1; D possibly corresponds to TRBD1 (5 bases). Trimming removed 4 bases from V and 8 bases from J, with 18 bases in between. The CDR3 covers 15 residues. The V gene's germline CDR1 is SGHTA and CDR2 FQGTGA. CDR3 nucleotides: TGTGCCAGCAGCTCCACAGGTGGTAGTATCGATGAGCAGTTCTTC. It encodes CASSSTGGSIDEQFF.

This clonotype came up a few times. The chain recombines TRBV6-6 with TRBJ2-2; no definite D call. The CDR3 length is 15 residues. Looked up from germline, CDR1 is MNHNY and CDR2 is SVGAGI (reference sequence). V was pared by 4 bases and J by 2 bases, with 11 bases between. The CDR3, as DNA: TGTGCCAGCAGTTCGGTTGAGAAAAACACCGGGGAGCTGTTTTTT. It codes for CASSSVEKNTGELFF.

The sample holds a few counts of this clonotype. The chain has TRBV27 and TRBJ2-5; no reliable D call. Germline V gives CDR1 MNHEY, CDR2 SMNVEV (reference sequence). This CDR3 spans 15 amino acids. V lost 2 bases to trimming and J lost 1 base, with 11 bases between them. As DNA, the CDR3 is TGTGCCAGCAGTTTACGTGGCAGCCCCCAAGAGACCCAGTACTTC. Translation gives CASSLRGSPQETQYF.

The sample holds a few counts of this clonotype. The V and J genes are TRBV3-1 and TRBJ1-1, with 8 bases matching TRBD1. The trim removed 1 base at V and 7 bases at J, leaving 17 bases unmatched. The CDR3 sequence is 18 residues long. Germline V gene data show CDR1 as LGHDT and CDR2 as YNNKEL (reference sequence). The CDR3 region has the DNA TGTGCCAGCAGCCAAGGAAGGAGTGCTAGGACAGGGCGCTTTGAAGCTTTCTTT. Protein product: CASSQGRSARTGRFEAFF.

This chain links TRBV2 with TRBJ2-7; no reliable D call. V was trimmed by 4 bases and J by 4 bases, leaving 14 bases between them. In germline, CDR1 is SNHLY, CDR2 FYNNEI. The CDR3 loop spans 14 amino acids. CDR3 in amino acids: CASSGVVAIYEQYF. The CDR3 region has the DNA TGTGCCAGCAGTGGGGTGGTAGCTATTTACGAGCAGTACTTC.

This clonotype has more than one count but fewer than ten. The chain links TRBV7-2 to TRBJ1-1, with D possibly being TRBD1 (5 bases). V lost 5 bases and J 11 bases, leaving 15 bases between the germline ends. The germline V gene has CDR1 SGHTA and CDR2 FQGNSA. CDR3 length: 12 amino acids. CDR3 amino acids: CASSERRQSAFF. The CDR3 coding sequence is TGTGCCAGCAGCGAAAGGAGACAGTCGGCTTTCTTT.

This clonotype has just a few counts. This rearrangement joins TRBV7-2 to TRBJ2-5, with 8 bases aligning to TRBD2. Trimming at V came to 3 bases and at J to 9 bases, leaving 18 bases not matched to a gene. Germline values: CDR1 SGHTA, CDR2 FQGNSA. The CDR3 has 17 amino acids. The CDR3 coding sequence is TGTGCCAGCAGCTTCAGAGTAGGGCTAGCGGGCCTTTGGGCCCAGTACTTC. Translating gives CASSFRVGLAGLWAQYF. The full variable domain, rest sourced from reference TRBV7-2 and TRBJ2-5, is GAGVSQSPSNKVTEKGKDVELRCDPISGHTALYWYRQSLGQGLEFLIYFQGNSAPDKSGLPSDRFSAERTGGSVSTLTIQRTQQEDSAVYLCASSFRVGLAGLWAQYFGPGTRLLVL.

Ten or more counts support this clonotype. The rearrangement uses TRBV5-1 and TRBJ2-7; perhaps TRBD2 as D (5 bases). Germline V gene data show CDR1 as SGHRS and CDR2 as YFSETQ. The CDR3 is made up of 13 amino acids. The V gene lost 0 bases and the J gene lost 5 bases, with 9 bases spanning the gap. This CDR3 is CASSLDAGNEQYF. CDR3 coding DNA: TGCGCCAGCAGCTTGGACGCGGGTAACGAGCAGTACTTC.

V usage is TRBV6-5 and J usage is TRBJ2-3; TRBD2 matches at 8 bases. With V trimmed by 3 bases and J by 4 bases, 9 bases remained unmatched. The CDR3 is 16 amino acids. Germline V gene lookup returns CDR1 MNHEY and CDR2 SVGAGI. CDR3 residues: CASSYGPAGAPDTQYF. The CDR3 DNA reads TGTGCCAGCAGTTATGGTCCAGCGGGGGCACCAGATACGCAGTATTTT.

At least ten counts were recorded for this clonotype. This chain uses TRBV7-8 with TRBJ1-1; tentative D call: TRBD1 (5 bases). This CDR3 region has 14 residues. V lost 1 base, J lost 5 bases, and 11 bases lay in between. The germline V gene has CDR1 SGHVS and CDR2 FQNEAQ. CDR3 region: CASSLDLQGTEAFF. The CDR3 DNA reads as TGTGCCAGCAGCTTAGACTTGCAGGGTACTGAAGCTTTCTTT.